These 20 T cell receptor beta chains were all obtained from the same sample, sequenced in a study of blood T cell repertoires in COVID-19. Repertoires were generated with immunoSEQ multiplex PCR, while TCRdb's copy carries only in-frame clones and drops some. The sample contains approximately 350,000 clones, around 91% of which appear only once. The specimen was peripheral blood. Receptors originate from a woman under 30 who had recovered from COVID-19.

CDR3 in amino acids: CASSFSESEAFF. As DNA, the CDR3 is TGTGCCAGCAGTTTTTCAGAAAGTGAAGCTTTCTTT. The chain combines TRBV6-6 with TRBJ1-1; the D is unclear. This CDR3 is 12 amino acids long. Trimming pared 4 bases from V and 7 bases from J, leaving 10 bases between. Per germline, CDR1 MNHNY and CDR2 SVGAGI (reference sequence).

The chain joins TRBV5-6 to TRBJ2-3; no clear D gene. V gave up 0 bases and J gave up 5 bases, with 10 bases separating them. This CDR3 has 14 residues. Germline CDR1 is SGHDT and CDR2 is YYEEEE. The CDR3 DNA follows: TGTGCCAGCAGCTTGGTGTTGCGGAGAGATACGCAGTATTTT. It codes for CASSLVLRRDTQYF. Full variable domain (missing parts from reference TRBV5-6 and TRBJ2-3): DAGVTQSPTHLIKTRGQQVTLRCSPKSGHDTVSWYQQALGQGPQFIFQYYEEEERQRGNFPDRFSGHQFPNYSSELNVNALLLGDSALYLCASSLVLRRDTQYFGPGTRLTVL.

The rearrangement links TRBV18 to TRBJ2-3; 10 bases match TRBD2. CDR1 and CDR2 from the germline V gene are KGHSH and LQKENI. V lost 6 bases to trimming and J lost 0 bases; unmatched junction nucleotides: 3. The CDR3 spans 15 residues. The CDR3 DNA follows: TGTGCCAGCTCCCTACTAGCGGGGAGCACAGATACGCAGTATTTT. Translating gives CASSLLAGSTDTQYF.

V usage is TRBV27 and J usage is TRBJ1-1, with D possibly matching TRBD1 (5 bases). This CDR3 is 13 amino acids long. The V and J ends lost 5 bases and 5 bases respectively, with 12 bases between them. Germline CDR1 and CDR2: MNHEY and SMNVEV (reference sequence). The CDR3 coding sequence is TGTGCCAGCAGTATCGGGGGTGGTACTGAAGCTTTCTTT. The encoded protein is CASSIGGGTEAFF.

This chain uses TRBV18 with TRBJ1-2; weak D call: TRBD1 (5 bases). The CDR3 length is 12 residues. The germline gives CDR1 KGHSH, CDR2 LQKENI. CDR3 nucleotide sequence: TGTGCATCTGCGGAAGGGGACTATGGCTACACCTTC. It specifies CASAEGDYGYTF.

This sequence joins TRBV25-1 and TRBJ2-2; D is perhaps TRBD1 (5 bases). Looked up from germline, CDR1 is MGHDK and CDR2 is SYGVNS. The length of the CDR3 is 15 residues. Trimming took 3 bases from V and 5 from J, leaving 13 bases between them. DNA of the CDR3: TGTGCCAGCAGTGATGCGCAGGGTAGGACCGGGGAGCTGTTTTTT. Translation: CASSDAQGRTGELFF.

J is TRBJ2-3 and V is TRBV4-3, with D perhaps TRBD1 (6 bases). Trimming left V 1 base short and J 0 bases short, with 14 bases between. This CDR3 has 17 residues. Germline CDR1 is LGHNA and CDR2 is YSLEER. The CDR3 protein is CASSQGSGTTSTDTQYF. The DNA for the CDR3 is TGCGCCAGCAGCCAAGGATCCGGGACAACTAGCACAGATACGCAGTATTTT.

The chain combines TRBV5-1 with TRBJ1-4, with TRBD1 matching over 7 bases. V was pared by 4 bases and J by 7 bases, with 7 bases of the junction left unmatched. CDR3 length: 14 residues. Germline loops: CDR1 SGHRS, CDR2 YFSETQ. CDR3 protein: CASSEQGLGEKLFF. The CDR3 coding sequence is TGCGCCAGCAGCGAACAGGGGTTGGGTGAAAAACTGTTTTTT.

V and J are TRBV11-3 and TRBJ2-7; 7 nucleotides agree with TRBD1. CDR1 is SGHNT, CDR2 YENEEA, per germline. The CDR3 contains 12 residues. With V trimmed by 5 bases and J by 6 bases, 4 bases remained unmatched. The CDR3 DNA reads TGTGCCAGCAGCCCGGGACAGCCCGAGCAGTACGTC. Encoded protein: CASSPGQPEQYV.

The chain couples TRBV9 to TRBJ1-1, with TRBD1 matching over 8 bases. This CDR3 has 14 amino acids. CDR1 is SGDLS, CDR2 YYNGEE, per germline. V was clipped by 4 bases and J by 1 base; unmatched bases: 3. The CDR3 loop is CASSPDRANTEAFF. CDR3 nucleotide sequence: TGTGCCAGCAGCCCGGACAGGGCGAACACTGAAGCTTTCTTT. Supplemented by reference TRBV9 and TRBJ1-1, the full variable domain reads DSGVTQTPKHLITATGQRVTLRCSPRSGDLSVYWYQQSLDQGLQFLIQYYNGEERAKGNILERFSAQQFPDLHSELNLSSLELGDSALYFCASSPDRANTEAFFGQGTRLTVV.

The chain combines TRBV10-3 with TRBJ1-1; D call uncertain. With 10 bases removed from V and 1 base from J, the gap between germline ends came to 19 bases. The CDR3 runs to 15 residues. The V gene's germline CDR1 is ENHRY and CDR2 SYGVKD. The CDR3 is CATKTVPPPNTEAFF. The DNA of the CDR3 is TGTGCCACTAAAACCGTCCCCCCGCCGAACACTGAAGCTTTCTTT.

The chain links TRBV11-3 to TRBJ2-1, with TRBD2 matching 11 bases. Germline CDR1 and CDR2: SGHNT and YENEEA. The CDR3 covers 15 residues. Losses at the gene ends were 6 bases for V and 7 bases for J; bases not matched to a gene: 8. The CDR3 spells CASSLGLAGGNEQFF. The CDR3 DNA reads TGTGCCAGCAGTCTAGGACTAGCGGGCGGGAATGAGCAGTTCTTC. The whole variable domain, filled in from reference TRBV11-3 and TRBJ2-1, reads EAGVVQSPRYKIIEKKQPVAFWCNPISGHNTLYWYLQNLGQGPELLIRYENEEAVDDSQLPKDRFSAERLKGVDSTLKIQPAELGDSAVYLCASSLGLAGGNEQFFGPGTRLTVL.

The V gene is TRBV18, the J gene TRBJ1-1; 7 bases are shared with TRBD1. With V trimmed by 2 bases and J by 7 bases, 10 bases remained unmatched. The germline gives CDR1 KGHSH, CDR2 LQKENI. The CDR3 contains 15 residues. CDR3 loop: CASSPTYRTGREAFF. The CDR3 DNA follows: TGTGCCAGCTCACCAACATATCGGACAGGCCGTGAAGCTTTCTTT.

Here the CDR3 reads CASSLDGGYRGYTF. The CDR3 DNA reads TGTGCCAGCAGCTTAGACGGGGGTTATCGTGGCTACACCTTC. The rearrangement links TRBV7-2 to TRBJ1-2; weak D call: TRBD1 (5 bases). Trimming cost V 1 base and J 7 bases, with 13 bases left between them. CDR3 length equals 14 residues. Germline V lookup: CDR1 SGHTA, CDR2 FQGNSA.

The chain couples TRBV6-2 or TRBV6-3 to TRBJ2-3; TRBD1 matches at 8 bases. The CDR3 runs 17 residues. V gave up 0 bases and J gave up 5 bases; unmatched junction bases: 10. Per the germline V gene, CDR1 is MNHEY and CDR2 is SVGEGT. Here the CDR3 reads CASSYSRDRFNGDTQYF. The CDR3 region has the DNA TGTGCCAGCAGTTACTCGCGGGACAGGTTTAATGGAGATACGCAGTATTTT.

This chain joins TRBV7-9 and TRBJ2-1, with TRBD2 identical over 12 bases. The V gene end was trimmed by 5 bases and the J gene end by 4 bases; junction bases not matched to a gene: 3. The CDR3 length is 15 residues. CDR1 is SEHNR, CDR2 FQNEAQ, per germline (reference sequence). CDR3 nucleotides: TGTGCCAGCAGCCCGACTAGCGGGAGATACAATGAGCAGTTCTTC. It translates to CASSPTSGRYNEQFF.

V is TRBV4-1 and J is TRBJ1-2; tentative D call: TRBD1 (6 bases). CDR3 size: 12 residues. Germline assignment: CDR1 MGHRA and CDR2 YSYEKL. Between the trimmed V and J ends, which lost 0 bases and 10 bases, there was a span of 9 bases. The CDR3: CASSQETGPYTF. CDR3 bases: TGCGCCAGCAGCCAAGAGACAGGCCCCTACACCTTC.

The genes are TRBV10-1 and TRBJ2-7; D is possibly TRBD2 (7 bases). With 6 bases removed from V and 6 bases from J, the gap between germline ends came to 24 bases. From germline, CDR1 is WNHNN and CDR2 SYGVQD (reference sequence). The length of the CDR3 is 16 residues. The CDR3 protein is CASSVKGGLKNGEQYV. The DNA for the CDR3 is TGCGCCAGCAGCGTGAAAGGGGGACTAAAAAATGGCGAGCAGTACGTC.

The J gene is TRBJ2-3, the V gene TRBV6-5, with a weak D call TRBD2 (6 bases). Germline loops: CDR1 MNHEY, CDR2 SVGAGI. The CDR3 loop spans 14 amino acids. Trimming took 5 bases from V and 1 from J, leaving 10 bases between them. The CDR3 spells CASSLSGRTDTQYF. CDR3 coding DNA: TGTGCCAGCAGTCTTAGCGGACGCACAGATACGCAGTATTTT.

The CDR3 loop is CATENRSPAYNEQFF. The CDR3 region has the DNA TGTGCCACCGAAAACAGGTCCCCCGCTTACAATGAGCAGTTCTTC. V usage is TRBV19 and J usage is TRBJ2-1; tentative D call: TRBD1 (5 bases). The CDR3 is 15 residues long. The ends were cut back, 10 bases at V and 4 bases at J, with 20 bases in the middle. Germline assignment: CDR1 LNHDA and CDR2 SQIVND (reference sequence). The full variable domain, with the rest looked up from reference TRBV19 and TRBJ2-1, is DGGITQSPKYLFRKEGQNVTLSCEQNLNHDAMYWYRQDPGQGLRLIYYSQIVNDFQKGDIAEGYSVSREKKESFPLTVTSAQKNPTAFYLCATENRSPAYNEQFFGPGTRLTVL.